The next 27 T cell receptor beta chains were all read from a single sample in a study of cytotoxic CD8 clonotypes in ibrutinib-treated CLL. Only in-frame clones appear in the TCRdb table, and some are missing; sequencing was by immunoSEQ multiplex PCR. The data contain more than 60,000 clones, roughly 85% of them seen just once; the ten biggest clones take up roughly 35%. The sequences come from PBMCs, collected after 24 months of ibrutinib treatment. All receptors derive from a human donor with chronic lymphocytic leukemia.

J is TRBJ1-1 and V is TRBV11-1, with TRBD1 matching over 7 bases. V was clipped by 4 bases and J by 11 bases; unmatched bases: 13. CDR1 is SGHAT and CDR2 is FQDESV in the germline V gene (reference sequence). The CDR3 has 14 residues. CDR3 residues: CASSWGQSNRRAFF. The CDR3 DNA reads as TGTGCCAGCAGCTGGGGACAGTCGAATCGGCGGGCTTTCTTT. The full variable domain, its missing parts supplied by reference TRBV11-1 and TRBJ1-1, is EAEVAQSPRYKITEKSQAVAFWCDPISGHATLYWYRQILGQGPELLVQFQDESVVDDSQLPKDRFSAERLKGVDSTLKIQPAELGDSAMYLCASSWGQSNRRAFFGQGTRLTVV.

V is TRBV29-1 and J is TRBJ2-7; the match to TRBD1 covers 7 bases. This CDR3 has 13 residues. V trimming: 7 bases; J trimming: 2 bases; junction bases outside the gene matches: 8. Germline CDR1 reads SQVTM; CDR2 reads ANQGSEA. The CDR3 protein is CSAGTVGAYEQYF. CDR3 bases: TGCAGCGCAGGGACAGTCGGGGCCTACGAGCAGTACTTC.

This clone has a single count. The chain combines TRBV2 with TRBJ2-3; no clear D. Trimming left V 3 bases short and J 0 bases short, with 7 bases between. The CDR3 is 14 residues long. Germline assignment: CDR1 SNHLY and CDR2 FYNNEI. CDR3 DNA sequence: TGTGCCAGCAGTGAGGGCTCTAGCACAGATACGCAGTATTTT. Its protein is CASSEGSSTDTQYF. Together with reference TRBV2 and TRBJ2-3, the CDR3 gives the full variable domain: EPEVTQTPSHQVTQMGQEVILRCVPISNHLYFYWYRQILGQKVEFLVSFYNNEISEKSEIFDDQFSVERPDGSNFTLKIRSTKLEDSAMYFCASSEGSSTDTQYFGPGTRLTVL.

CDR3 sequence (DNA): TGTGCCAGCAGGCCGACAGGGGCTAGCACAGATACGCAGTATTTT. Protein product: CASRPTGASTDTQYF. The V call is TRBV6-1, the J call TRBJ2-3, with TRBD1 matching over 8 bases. The germline gives CDR1 MNHNS, CDR2 SASEGT. The V segment lost 6 bases and the J segment 0 bases; nucleotides outside the gene matches: 5. The CDR3 is made up of 15 amino acids.

This clone was detected a few times. This chain joins TRBV7-6 and TRBJ2-7; a weak D match, TRBD1 (5 bases). Germline V gene data show CDR1 as SGHVS and CDR2 as FNYEAQ. The length of the CDR3 is 14 residues. Trimming stripped 2 bases from V and 5 bases from J, with 13 bases between. The CDR3 reads CASSLTDITHEQYF. The CDR3 bases are TGTGCCAGCAGCTTAACGGACATCACGCACGAGCAGTACTTC.

The V gene is TRBV27, the J gene TRBJ1-3, with 8 positions matching TRBD1. Per the germline V gene, CDR1 is MNHEY and CDR2 is SMNVEV (reference sequence). CDR3 length: 19 residues. The trim removed 5 bases at V and 1 base at J, leaving 16 bases unmatched. CDR3 sequence: CASSARTPQGGGSGNTIYF. CDR3 bases: TGTGCCAGCAGTGCGCGAACACCACAGGGGGGTGGGTCTGGAAACACCATATATTTT.

The J gene is TRBJ1-4, the V gene TRBV6-6; D call uncertain. Trimming removed 2 bases from V and 1 base from J, with 5 bases in between. The CDR3 runs to 14 residues. The germline gives CDR1 MNHNY, CDR2 SVGAGI (reference sequence). The CDR3 spells CASSYRGTNEKLFF. Written as DNA, the CDR3 is TGTGCCAGCAGTTACCGGGGAACTAATGAAAAACTGTTTTTT.

The chain uses TRBV9 and TRBJ2-3; 7 nucleotides align to TRBD2. The germline CDR1 and CDR2 sequences are SGDLS and YYNGEE. Losses at the gene ends were 0 bases for V and 2 bases for J; bases not matched to a gene: 3. This CDR3 is 15 amino acids long. The CDR3 protein is CASSVELAHTDTQYF. CDR3 in DNA: TGTGCCAGCAGCGTAGAACTAGCGCACACAGATACGCAGTATTTT.

This chain uses TRBV27 with TRBJ2-7; tentatively, D is TRBD1 or TRBD2 (5 bases each). Germline loops: CDR1 MNHEY, CDR2 SMNVEV (reference sequence). CDR3 length: 13 amino acids. Trimming pared 1 base from V and 5 bases from J, leaving 9 bases between. The chain's CDR3 is CASSLWGSDEQYF. CDR3 nucleotides: TGTGCCAGCAGTTTATGGGGGTCTGACGAGCAGTACTTC.

The sample holds a few counts of this clone. The chain joins TRBV28 to TRBJ2-5, with D tentatively TRBD2 (7 bases). CDR1 and CDR2 (germline): MDHEN, SYDVKM. V was clipped by 5 bases and J by 2 bases, with 21 bases between them. The CDR3 length is 17 residues. For the CDR3, the DNA is TGTGCCAGCAGTAAAGGTCGGGGGCCTAGCGGTCAAGAGACCCAGTACTTC. Amino acid sequence: CASSKGRGPSGQETQYF.

On this clone itself: One end of the junction is discordant with germline, which a read error may explain. The gene calls are TRBV11-2 and TRBJ2-1; D is unclear. This CDR3 is 14 amino acids long. Germline values: CDR1 SGHAT, CDR2 FQNNGV. CDR3 in DNA: TGTGTCAGCAGCTTGAGCAGCTCCTACAATGAGCAGTTCTTC. This encodes CVSSLSSSYNEQFF.

The chain joins TRBV5-4 to TRBJ2-2; 7 bases map to TRBD1. J gave up 5 bases and V 6 bases, and 13 bases lay outside the gene matches. The CDR3 totals 16 residues. Per germline, CDR1 SGHNT and CDR2 YYREEE (reference sequence). CDR3 sequence: CASKGGQHQGTGELFF. The CDR3 nucleotides read TGTGCCAGCAAAGGGGGACAGCACCAAGGTACCGGGGAGCTGTTTTTT.

The rearrangement links TRBV5-1 to TRBJ2-5; no firm D call. Trimming removed 0 bases from V and 4 bases from J, with 1 base in between. The CDR3 runs 11 residues. Per germline, CDR1 SGHRS and CDR2 YFSETQ. The CDR3 is CASSLAETQYF. CDR3 coding DNA: TGCGCCAGCAGCTTGGCAGAGACCCAGTACTTC.

This clone showed up just once. The V call is TRBV5-1, the J call TRBJ1-2; D possibly corresponds to TRBD1 (5 bases). The length of the CDR3 is 11 residues. V lost 4 bases to trimming and J lost 7 bases, with 8 bases between them. Germline V gene lookup returns CDR1 SGHRS and CDR2 YFSETQ. CDR3 region: CASSPGGGYTF. In DNA, the CDR3 is TGCGCCAGCAGCCCCGGGGGTGGCTACACCTTC.

The CDR3 bases are TGTGCCAGCAGTGAAGTTCAGGCGGGGGAGCTGTTTTTT. Translating gives CASSEVQAGELFF. This rearrangement joins TRBV2 to TRBJ2-2; D gene ambiguous. CDR3 length equals 13 residues. Germline CDR1 and CDR2: SNHLY and FYNNEI. V gave up 1 base and J gave up 8 bases, with 8 bases separating them.

V and J are TRBV9 and TRBJ2-3, with 14 positions matching TRBD2. Germline CDR1 reads SGDLS; CDR2 reads YYNGEE. V dropped 0 bases and J dropped 4; count of bases not matched to a gene: 7. This CDR3 comprises 18 residues. CDR3 nucleotide sequence: TGTGCCAGCAGCGTAGTGAAGGGACTAGCGGGAGAGGCAGATACGCAGTATTTT. This translates into CASSVVKGLAGEADTQYF. Together with reference TRBV9 and TRBJ2-3, the CDR3 gives the full variable domain: DSGVTQTPKHLITATGQRVTLRCSPRSGDLSVYWYQQSLDQGLQFLIQYYNGEERAKGNILERFSAQQFPDLHSELNLSSLELGDSALYFCASSVVKGLAGEADTQYFGPGTRLTVL.

This clone has more than one count but fewer than ten. The chain uses TRBV10-3 and TRBJ2-2; possible D gene TRBD2, 5 bases. This CDR3 has 14 amino acids. V was trimmed by 6 bases and J by 7 bases, leaving 15 bases between them. Germline CDR1 is ENHRY and CDR2 is SYGVKD. The CDR3 sequence is CAIRDLASIGELFF. CDR3 in DNA: TGTGCCATCAGGGACCTAGCTTCTATCGGGGAGCTGTTTTTT.

J is TRBJ2-3 and V is TRBV2, with 7 bases matching TRBD2. Germline CDR1 SNHLY, CDR2 FYNNEI. Unmatched junction bases numbered 9, after V lost 5 bases and J lost 4 bases. CDR3 length: 15 residues. The CDR3 sequence: CASSIGGSSSDTQYF. The CDR3 DNA reads TGTGCCAGCAGTATCGGCGGGAGTTCCTCAGATACGCAGTATTTT.

This clone was picked up a small number of times. The chain links TRBV10-3 to TRBJ2-1; D is perhaps TRBD2 (6 bases). CDR3 length equals 14 residues. Trimming removed 4 bases from V and 8 bases from J, with 15 bases in between. CDR1 ENHRY and CDR2 SYGVKD come from the germline V gene. The CDR3 reads CAISVSSVNDEQFF. As DNA, the CDR3 is TGTGCCATCAGTGTTTCTAGCGTGAACGATGAGCAGTTCTTC.

This clone appeared a single time. CDR3 DNA sequence: TGTGCCAGCAGCCTCTCGCTAGCGGGAGACTACAATGAGCAGTTCTTC. Its protein product is CASSLSLAGDYNEQFF. The gene calls are TRBV7-9 and TRBJ2-1; 10 nucleotides align to TRBD2. Germline V gives CDR1 SEHNR, CDR2 FQNEAQ (reference sequence). With V trimmed by 5 bases and J by 3 bases, 7 bases remained unmatched. The CDR3 totals 16 residues.

This chain's CDR3 is CASSAGQATYEQYF. The CDR3 nucleotides read TGTGCCAGCAGCGCAGGACAGGCCACCTACGAGCAGTACTTC. The V gene is TRBV27, the J gene TRBJ2-7; TRBD1 agrees at 7 bases. With 6 bases clipped from V and 2 bases from J, the junction kept 7 bases outside the gene matches. The CDR3 loop spans 14 amino acids. CDR1 is MNHEY and CDR2 is SMNVEV in the germline V gene (reference sequence).

The rearrangement links TRBV18 to TRBJ2-1; D gene ambiguous. This CDR3 is built from 13 residues. V lost 0 bases, J lost 7 bases, and 7 bases lay in between. The V gene's germline CDR1 is KGHSH and CDR2 LQKENI. The DNA for the CDR3 is TGTGCCAGCTCACCACCCAGTTTAAATGAGCAGTTCTTC. It yields the protein CASSPPSLNEQFF.

This clone is a singleton in its sample. The chain uses TRBV6-5 and TRBJ2-3; unclear D gene. Germline loops: CDR1 MNHEY, CDR2 SVGAGI. The CDR3 covers 14 residues. The germline V and J ends were trimmed by 6 bases and 0 bases, with 10 bases remaining between them. CDR3 sequence: CASSPQSSTDTQYF. CDR3 in DNA: TGTGCCAGCAGCCCACAGTCTAGCACAGATACGCAGTATTTT.

This rearrangement joins TRBV15 to TRBJ2-1, with TRBD2 identical over 16 bases. The V gene's germline CDR1 is LNHNV and CDR2 YYDKDF (reference sequence). The CDR3 covers 18 residues. J lost 0 bases, V lost 6 bases, and 5 bases had no gene match. CDR3 in amino acids: CATRGTSGRAYSYNEQFF. CDR3 in DNA: TGTGCCACCAGGGGGACTAGCGGGAGGGCCTACTCCTACAATGAGCAGTTCTTC.

This chain connects TRBV29-1 to TRBJ2-1, with 11 bases identical to TRBD2. The CDR3 loop spans 14 amino acids. The germline gives CDR1 SQVTM, CDR2 ANQGSEA. The junction had 14 bases not matched to a gene; V was cut back by 7 bases and J by 12 bases. CDR3 sequence: CSAKTSGTDVGQFF. Written as DNA, the CDR3 is TGCAGCGCCAAGACTAGCGGGACCGACGTTGGGCAGTTCTTC.

The chain recombines TRBV4-2 with TRBJ2-3; 7 bases map to TRBD2. Germline CDR1 LGHNA, CDR2 YNFKEQ. The CDR3 spans 15 residues. Trimming at V came to 0 bases and at J to 2 bases, leaving 2 bases not matched to a gene. The CDR3 region has the DNA TGTGCCAGCAGCCAAGAGAGCGGGACCACAGATACGCAGTATTTT. It codes for CASSQESGTTDTQYF.

This clone was seen a single time. The chain is built from TRBV6-1 and TRBJ2-5; D not resolved. The CDR3 covers 13 residues. Germline values: CDR1 MNHNS, CDR2 SASEGT. The ends were cut back, 10 bases at V and 5 bases at J, with 17 bases in the middle. CDR3 loop: CATPRRASETQYF. The CDR3 bases are TGTGCCACCCCGCGTAGGGCTAGTGAGACCCAGTACTTC.